A selection of T cell receptor beta chains follows, all from one sample in a study of shared clonotypes between healthy human individuals. Measured with immunoSEQ multiplex PCR; TCRdb has only the in-frame clones, and not every one. Among roughly 380,000 clones listed, 90% to 97% were seen once. Material for sequencing was memory CD8+ T cells sorted from blood. All receptors derive from a man between 25 and 39 years old in good health. Each CDR3 is given with its conserved first and last residue. Each record gives: D gene, J gene, clone size, V gene, CDR3 DNA, CDR3 protein. The D gene is left open where the match is weak. Rows may omit the clone size; those that give it use once, few, many or a size class.

d_gene: TRBD1; j_gene: TRBJ2-7; abundance: NA; v_gene: TRBV27; CDR3nt: TGTGCCACCATAGAATGGGGTGGGGACAGGGGCTACGAGCAGTACTTC; CDR3aa: CATIEWGGDRGYEQYF
d_gene: NA; j_gene: TRBJ2-7; abundance: NA; v_gene: TRBV27; CDR3nt: TGTGCCAGCAGTTTATCGGGCTACGAGCAGTACTTC; CDR3aa: CASSLSGYEQYF
d_gene: NA; j_gene: TRBJ2-4; abundance: NA; v_gene: TRBV28; CDR3nt: TGTGCCAGCAGTGGGGGGCAGAGAAACATTCAGTACTTC; CDR3aa: CASSGGQRNIQYF
d_gene: NA; j_gene: TRBJ1-5; abundance: NA; v_gene: TRBV10-1; CDR3nt: TGCGCCAGCAGCTTCGGACCTAATCAGCCCCAGCATTTT; CDR3aa: CASSFGPNQPQHF
d_gene: NA; j_gene: TRBJ1-5; abundance: NA; v_gene: TRBV29-1; CDR3nt: TGCAGCGTCGCAGACAGCTTTAATCAGCCCCAGCATTTT; CDR3aa: CSVADSFNQPQHF
d_gene: NA; j_gene: TRBJ2-3; abundance: NA; v_gene: TRBV5-1; CDR3nt: TGCGCCAGCAGCTTGGTGACAGATACGCAGTATTTT; CDR3aa: CASSLVTDTQYF
d_gene: NA; j_gene: TRBJ2-3; abundance: once; v_gene: TRBV25-1; CDR3nt: TGTGCCAGCAGTGAAAGCGGGAGCACAGATACGCAGTATTTT; CDR3aa: CASSESGSTDTQYF
d_gene: NA; j_gene: TRBJ2-1; abundance: NA; v_gene: TRBV19; CDR3nt: TGTGCCAGTAGTATAGATTCGGGACACTCCTACAATGAGCAGTTCTTC; CDR3aa: CASSIDSGHSYNEQFF
d_gene: NA; j_gene: TRBJ1-3; abundance: NA; v_gene: TRBV28; CDR3nt: TGTGCCAGCAGTCGGGACCCCGGACGGTACTCTGGAAACACCATATATTTT; CDR3aa: CASSRDPGRYSGNTIYF
d_gene: NA; j_gene: TRBJ2-7; abundance: NA; v_gene: TRBV11-2; CDR3nt: TGTGCCAGCAGCTTATACCGGGGAGCCTACGAGCAGTACTTC; CDR3aa: CASSLYRGAYEQYF
d_gene: NA; j_gene: TRBJ1-3; abundance: NA; v_gene: TRBV20-1; CDR3nt: TGCAGTGCTAAAGGTGGAAACACCATATATTTT; CDR3aa: CSAKGGNTIYF
d_gene: TRBD2; j_gene: TRBJ2-7; abundance: NA; v_gene: TRBV4-2; CDR3nt: TGTGCCAGCAGCCAAGATAGACCTAGCGGGAGGAAATGGGAGCAGTACTTC; CDR3aa: CASSQDRPSGRKWEQYF
d_gene: NA; j_gene: TRBJ1-2; abundance: NA; v_gene: TRBV28; CDR3nt: TGTGCCAGCAGTTTGGGGCAAAACTATGGCTACACCTTC; CDR3aa: CASSLGQNYGYTF
d_gene: NA; j_gene: TRBJ2-5; abundance: NA; v_gene: TRBV5-4; CDR3nt: TGTGCCAGCAGCTTGGCGGGAGAGACCCAGTACTTC; CDR3aa: CASSLAGETQYF
d_gene: TRBD1; j_gene: TRBJ1-3; abundance: NA; v_gene: TRBV11-2; CDR3nt: TGTGCCAGCAGCTTTAGTCCGACAGGGAACTCTGGAAACACCATATATTTT; CDR3aa: CASSFSPTGNSGNTIYF
d_gene: NA; j_gene: TRBJ2-7; abundance: NA; v_gene: TRBV15; CDR3nt: TGTGCCACCAGCAGAGCTAGGGCGGCGCCTGTCGAGCAGTACTTC; CDR3aa: CATSRARAAPVEQYF
d_gene: NA; j_gene: TRBJ2-1; abundance: NA; v_gene: TRBV10-2; CDR3nt: TGCGCCAGCAGTGAATTCGGACCCAATGAGCAGTTCTTC; CDR3aa: CASSEFGPNEQFF
d_gene: NA; j_gene: TRBJ2-7; abundance: NA; v_gene: TRBV7-4; CDR3nt: TGTGCCAGCAGCTTAGTCGGCCTCCCCTACGAGCAGTACTTC; CDR3aa: CASSLVGLPYEQYF
d_gene: NA; j_gene: TRBJ2-7; abundance: NA; v_gene: TRBV14; CDR3nt: TGTGCCAGCCGCCGGCGGACCCGCTCCTACGAGCAGTACTTC; CDR3aa: CASRRRTRSYEQYF
d_gene: TRBD1; j_gene: TRBJ2-7; abundance: NA; v_gene: TRBV19; CDR3nt: TGTGCCAGTAGTGCCGGACAGGGAACACTCTACGAGCAGTACTTC; CDR3aa: CASSAGQGTLYEQYF
d_gene: NA; j_gene: TRBJ2-5; abundance: NA; v_gene: TRBV28; CDR3nt: TGTGCCAGCAGTCCCGCCAGCGGGAAGGGGGGAGAGACCCAGTACTTC; CDR3aa: CASSPASGKGGETQYF
d_gene: TRBD1; j_gene: TRBJ2-7; abundance: NA; v_gene: TRBV5-6; CDR3nt: TGTGCCAGCAGCGTCGGGACAGGGTTGCACGAGCAGTACTTC; CDR3aa: CASSVGTGLHEQYF
d_gene: TRBD1; j_gene: TRBJ1-1; abundance: NA; v_gene: TRBV27; CDR3nt: TGTGCCAGCACCCGACAGGGGGGCACTGAAGCTTTCTTT; CDR3aa: CASTRQGGTEAFF
d_gene: NA; j_gene: TRBJ2-7; abundance: NA; v_gene: TRBV28; CDR3nt: TGTGCCAGCAGACAGGGGGGGTACGAGCAGTACTTC; CDR3aa: CASRQGGYEQYF
d_gene: TRBD2; j_gene: TRBJ2-7; abundance: NA; v_gene: TRBV28; CDR3nt: TGTGCCACGGAACTAGCGGGAGGGCCAGCCTACGAGCAGTACTTC; CDR3aa: CATELAGGPAYEQYF
d_gene: NA; j_gene: TRBJ1-2; abundance: NA; v_gene: TRBV5-1; CDR3nt: TGCGCCAGCAGCTTGGATGGGGACGGCTACACCTTC; CDR3aa: CASSLDGDGYTF
d_gene: TRBD2; j_gene: TRBJ2-7; abundance: NA; v_gene: TRBV27; CDR3nt: TGTGCCAGCAGGGTAGCGGGAAAACAGGCCTACGAGCAGTACTTC; CDR3aa: CASRVAGKQAYEQYF
d_gene: TRBD2; j_gene: TRBJ2-1; abundance: NA; v_gene: TRBV5-4; CDR3nt: TGTGCCAGCAGCGTTGGACTAGCGGGAGTAAAAGAGCAGTTCTTC; CDR3aa: CASSVGLAGVKEQFF
d_gene: TRBD1; j_gene: TRBJ2-7; abundance: NA; v_gene: TRBV27; CDR3nt: TGTGCCAGCGATGGACAGGGCTACGAGCAGTACTTC; CDR3aa: CASDGQGYEQYF
d_gene: NA; j_gene: TRBJ1-5; abundance: NA; v_gene: TRBV19; CDR3nt: TGTGCCAGTAGTATAGATCGGGGAGGTGGTAGCAATCAGCCCCAGCATTTT; CDR3aa: CASSIDRGGGSNQPQHF
d_gene: NA; j_gene: TRBJ1-5; abundance: NA; v_gene: TRBV6-5; CDR3nt: TGTGCCAGCAGTTACTCGAAAGGGAGCAATCAGCCCCAGCATTTT; CDR3aa: CASSYSKGSNQPQHF
d_gene: NA; j_gene: TRBJ2-3; abundance: NA; v_gene: TRBV5-1; CDR3nt: TGCGCCAGCAGAATTGCAGGTTGGGTTTCAGATACGCAGTATTTT; CDR3aa: CASRIAGWVSDTQYF
d_gene: TRBD1; j_gene: TRBJ1-2; abundance: NA; v_gene: TRBV7-9; CDR3nt: TGTGCCAGCAGCTTCCGGGACAGCTATGGCTACACCTTC; CDR3aa: CASSFRDSYGYTF
d_gene: TRBD1; j_gene: TRBJ1-1; abundance: few; v_gene: TRBV11-1; CDR3nt: TGTGCCAGCAGCGCGCAGGGGGGCGAAGCTTTCTTT; CDR3aa: CASSAQGGEAFF
d_gene: NA; j_gene: TRBJ1-3; abundance: NA; v_gene: TRBV6-5; CDR3nt: TGTGCCAGCAGTTACTCGACAGAGCCTGGAAACACCATATATTTT; CDR3aa: CASSYSTEPGNTIYF
d_gene: TRBD2; j_gene: TRBJ2-1; abundance: NA; v_gene: TRBV5-6; CDR3nt: TGTGCCAGCAGCTTGGGGCTAGCGGGAGTTTCGAATGAGCAGTTCTTC; CDR3aa: CASSLGLAGVSNEQFF
d_gene: NA; j_gene: TRBJ2-1; abundance: NA; v_gene: TRBV10-1; CDR3nt: TGCGCCAGCAGTGAGGGACACTCCTACAATGAGCAGTTCTTC; CDR3aa: CASSEGHSYNEQFF
d_gene: NA; j_gene: TRBJ2-3; abundance: NA; v_gene: TRBV5-4; CDR3nt: TGTGCCAGCAGCCTAGAGGTGTTGAGTACAGATACGCAGTATTTT; CDR3aa: CASSLEVLSTDTQYF
d_gene: TRBD2; j_gene: TRBJ2-5; abundance: NA; v_gene: TRBV7-9; CDR3nt: TGTGCCAGCAGCCCCAATTACCTTCTACTAGCGCGGAAAGAGACCCAGTACTTC; CDR3aa: CASSPNYLLLARKETQYF
d_gene: TRBD1; j_gene: TRBJ2-7; abundance: NA; v_gene: TRBV9; CDR3nt: TGTGCCAGCGGCGGACAGGGGTCGGTTCGGTACTTC; CDR3aa: CASGGQGSVRYF
d_gene: TRBD1; j_gene: TRBJ1-3; abundance: NA; v_gene: TRBV30; CDR3nt: TGTGCCTGGATGAGGGCGACCAGGGGGAAGGGAAACACCATATATTTT; CDR3aa: CAWMRATRGKGNTIYF
d_gene: TRBD1; j_gene: TRBJ1-2; abundance: NA; v_gene: TRBV5-1; CDR3nt: TGCGCCAGCAGCTTGGAATTAGGACAGGGGGCGAGGGGCTACACCTTC; CDR3aa: CASSLELGQGARGYTF
d_gene: NA; j_gene: TRBJ2-7; abundance: NA; v_gene: TRBV28; CDR3nt: TGTGCCAGCAGTTTAGCCCCAATCCTGCCGGATGGGGGAAACACCTACGAGCAGTACTTC; CDR3aa: CASSLAPILPDGGNTYEQYF
d_gene: NA; j_gene: TRBJ1-2; abundance: NA; v_gene: TRBV10-3; CDR3nt: TGTGCCATCAGTGAGACAGGAATGGGGAATGGCTACACCTTC; CDR3aa: CAISETGMGNGYTF
d_gene: NA; j_gene: TRBJ1-1; abundance: NA; v_gene: TRBV2; CDR3nt: TGTGCCAGCAGGTTTGACGGGAACACTGAAGCTTTCTTT; CDR3aa: CASRFDGNTEAFF
d_gene: NA; j_gene: TRBJ1-2; abundance: NA; v_gene: TRBV25-1; CDR3nt: TGTGCCAGCAGCGAGACAGGCTCCTATGGCTACACCTTC; CDR3aa: CASSETGSYGYTF
d_gene: TRBD2; j_gene: TRBJ2-7; abundance: NA; v_gene: TRBV30; CDR3nt: TGTGCCTTCGCGGAGGGGCTAGCGGGCTCGGGGCAGTACTTC; CDR3aa: CAFAEGLAGSGQYF
d_gene: NA; j_gene: TRBJ1-2; abundance: NA; v_gene: TRBV5-1; CDR3nt: TGCGCCAGCAGGCCGGGGATAGGTGGCTACACCTTC; CDR3aa: CASRPGIGGYTF
d_gene: NA; j_gene: TRBJ2-7; abundance: NA; v_gene: TRBV28; CDR3nt: TGTGCCAGCAGTATAAACAATCCCTACGAGCAGTACTTC; CDR3aa: CASSINNPYEQYF
d_gene: NA; j_gene: TRBJ2-7; abundance: NA; v_gene: TRBV18; CDR3nt: TGTGCCAGCTCACCCCCTCCCCCCTACGAGCAGTACTTC; CDR3aa: CASSPPPPYEQYF
d_gene: TRBD2; j_gene: TRBJ2-2; abundance: NA; v_gene: TRBV7-6; CDR3nt: TGTGCCAGCAGCCCCGGGAGACTAGCGGGAGGGTCTCACACCGGGGAGCTGTTTTTT; CDR3aa: CASSPGRLAGGSHTGELFF
d_gene: TRBD2; j_gene: TRBJ2-7; abundance: NA; v_gene: TRBV7-9; CDR3nt: TGTGCTCGGGGACTAGCGAGCTACGAGCAGTACTTC; CDR3aa: CARGLASYEQYF
d_gene: TRBD2; j_gene: TRBJ2-1; abundance: once; v_gene: TRBV7-2; CDR3nt: TGTGCCAGCAGCTTAAGACTAGCGGGAGTGTTTTACAATGAGCAGTTCTTC; CDR3aa: CASSLRLAGVFYNEQFF
d_gene: NA; j_gene: TRBJ1-1; abundance: NA; v_gene: TRBV10-3; CDR3nt: TGTGCCATCAGACAGGAGATGAACACTGAAGCTTTCTTT; CDR3aa: CAIRQEMNTEAFF
d_gene: TRBD1; j_gene: TRBJ2-7; abundance: NA; v_gene: TRBV7-9; CDR3nt: TGTGCCAGCAGCTTAGGACAGGGCGGCTACGAGCAGTACTTC; CDR3aa: CASSLGQGGYEQYF
d_gene: NA; j_gene: TRBJ2-2; abundance: NA; v_gene: TRBV5-1; CDR3nt: TGCGCCAGCTGCGGGACCCCCGGGAACACCGGGGAGCTGTTTTTT; CDR3aa: CASCGTPGNTGELFF
d_gene: NA; j_gene: TRBJ1-1; abundance: NA; v_gene: TRBV10-1; CDR3nt: TGCGCCAGCAGTTTGACAGGGAACACTGAAGCTTTCTTT; CDR3aa: CASSLTGNTEAFF